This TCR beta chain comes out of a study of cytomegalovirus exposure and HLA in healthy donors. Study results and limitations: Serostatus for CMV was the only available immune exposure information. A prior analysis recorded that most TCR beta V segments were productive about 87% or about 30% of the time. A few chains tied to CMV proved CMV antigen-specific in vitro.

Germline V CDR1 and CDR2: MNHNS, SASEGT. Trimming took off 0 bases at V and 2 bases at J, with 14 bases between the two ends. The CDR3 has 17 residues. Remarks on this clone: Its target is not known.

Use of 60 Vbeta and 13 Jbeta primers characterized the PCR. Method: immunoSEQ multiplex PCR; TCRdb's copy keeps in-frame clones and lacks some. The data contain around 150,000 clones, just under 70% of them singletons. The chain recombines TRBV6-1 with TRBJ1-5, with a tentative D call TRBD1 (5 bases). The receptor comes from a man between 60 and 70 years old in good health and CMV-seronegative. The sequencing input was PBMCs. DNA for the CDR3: TGTGCCAGCAGTGAAGCGCGGGGGGTGCCGGGCAATCAGCCCCAGCATTTT. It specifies CASSEARGVPGNQPQHF.